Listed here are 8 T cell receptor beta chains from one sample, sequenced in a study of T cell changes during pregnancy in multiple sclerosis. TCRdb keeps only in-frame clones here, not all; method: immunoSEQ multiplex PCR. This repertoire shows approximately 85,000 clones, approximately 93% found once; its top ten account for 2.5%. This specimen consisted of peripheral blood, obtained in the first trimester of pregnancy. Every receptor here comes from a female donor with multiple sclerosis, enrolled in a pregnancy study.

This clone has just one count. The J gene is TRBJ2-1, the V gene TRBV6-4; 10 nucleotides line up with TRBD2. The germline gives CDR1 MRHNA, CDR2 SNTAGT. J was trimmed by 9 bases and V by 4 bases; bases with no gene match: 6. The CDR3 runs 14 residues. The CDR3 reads CASSVTSGSLEQFF. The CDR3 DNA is TGTGCCAGCAGTGTGACTAGCGGGTCCCTTGAGCAGTTCTTC.

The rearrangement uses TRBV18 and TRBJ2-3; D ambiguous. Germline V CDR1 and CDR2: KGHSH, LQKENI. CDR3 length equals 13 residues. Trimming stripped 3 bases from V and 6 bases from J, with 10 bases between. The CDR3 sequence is CASSPGSFDTQYF. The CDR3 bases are TGTGCCAGCTCACCTGGCTCGTTCGATACGCAGTATTTT.

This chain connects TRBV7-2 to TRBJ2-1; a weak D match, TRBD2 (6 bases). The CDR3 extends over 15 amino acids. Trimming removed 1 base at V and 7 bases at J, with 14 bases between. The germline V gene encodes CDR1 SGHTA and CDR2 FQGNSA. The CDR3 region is CASSLGPAGRNEQFF. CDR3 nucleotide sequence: TGTGCCAGCAGCTTAGGCCCGGCAGGGAGGAATGAGCAGTTCTTC.

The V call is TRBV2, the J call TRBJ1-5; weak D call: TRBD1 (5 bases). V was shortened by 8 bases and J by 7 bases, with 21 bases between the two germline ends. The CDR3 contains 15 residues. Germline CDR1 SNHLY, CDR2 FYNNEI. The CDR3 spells CASLGRAGGNQPQHF. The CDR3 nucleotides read TGTGCCAGCTTGGGACGCGCGGGAGGAAACCAGCCCCAGCATTTT. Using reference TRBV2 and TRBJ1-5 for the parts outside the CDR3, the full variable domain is EPEVTQTPSHQVTQMGQEVILRCVPISNHLYFYWYRQILGQKVEFLVSFYNNEISEKSEIFDDQFSVERPDGSNFTLKIRSTKLEDSAMYFCASLGRAGGNQPQHFGDGTRLSIL.

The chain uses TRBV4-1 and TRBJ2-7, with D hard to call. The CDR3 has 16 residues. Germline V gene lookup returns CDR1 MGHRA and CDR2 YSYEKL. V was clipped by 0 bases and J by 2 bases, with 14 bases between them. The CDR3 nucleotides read TGCGCCAGCAGCCAAGATCCTGCCGGTCGAACCTACGAGCAGTACTTC. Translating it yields CASSQDPAGRTYEQYF.

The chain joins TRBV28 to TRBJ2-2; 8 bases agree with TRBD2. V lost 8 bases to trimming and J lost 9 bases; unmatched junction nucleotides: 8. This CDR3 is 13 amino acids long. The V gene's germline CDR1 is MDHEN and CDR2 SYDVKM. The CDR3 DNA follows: TGTGCCAGCCTGGGGCTAGCGGGTAGGGAGCTGTTTTTT. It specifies CASLGLAGRELFF.

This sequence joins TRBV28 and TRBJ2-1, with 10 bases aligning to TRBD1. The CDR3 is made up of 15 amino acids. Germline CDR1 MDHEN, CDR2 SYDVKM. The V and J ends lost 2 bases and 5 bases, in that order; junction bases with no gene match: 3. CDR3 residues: CASSLMGQGNNEQFF. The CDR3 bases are TGTGCCAGCAGTTTAATGGGACAGGGGAACAATGAGCAGTTCTTC.

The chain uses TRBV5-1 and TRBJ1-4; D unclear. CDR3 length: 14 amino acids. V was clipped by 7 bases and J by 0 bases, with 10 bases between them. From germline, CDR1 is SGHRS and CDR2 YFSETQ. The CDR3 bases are TGCGCCAGCCGGGAGGGTTCAACTAATGAAAAACTGTTTTTT. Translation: CASREGSTNEKLFF.